One sample yielded the 23 T cell receptor beta chains listed below, sequenced in a study of blood T cell repertoires in COVID-19. Assay: immunoSEQ multiplex PCR; the TCRdb copy retains only in-frame clones and omits some. The sample holds 88,000 or so clones, over 75% seen once. Sequenced input: peripheral blood. These receptors all stem from a human donor in a cohort sampled during active COVID-19.

The gene calls are TRBV5-1 and TRBJ2-3; 11 bases are shared with TRBD2. This CDR3 is 15 amino acids long. The junction had 7 bases not matched to a gene; V was cut back by 5 bases and J by 5 bases. Germline-derived CDR1 and CDR2 are SGHRS and YFSETQ. CDR3 residues: CASSLLAGVRDTQYF. As DNA, the CDR3 is TGCGCCAGCAGTTTACTAGCGGGAGTGCGAGATACGCAGTATTTT.

V and J are TRBV15 and TRBJ1-2; D perhaps matches TRBD1 (6 bases). The V gene lost 4 bases and the J gene lost 6 bases, with 18 bases spanning the gap. The CDR3 spans 15 residues. The V gene's germline CDR1 is LNHNV and CDR2 YYDKDF (reference sequence). The CDR3 loop is CATSMGAGSIDGYTF. For the CDR3, the DNA is TGTGCCACCAGCATGGGGGCAGGTTCGATTGATGGCTACACCTTC.

The rearrangement joins TRBV6-6 to TRBJ2-1; 9 nucleotides agree with TRBD1. V lost 4 bases and J lost 9; bases outside the gene matches: 7. CDR3 length: 14 amino acids. Germline V gene data show CDR1 as MNHNY and CDR2 as SVGAGI (reference sequence). Here the CDR3 DNA reads TGTGCCAGCAGTTCGGGACAGGGTAGTCGTGAGCAGTTCTTC. Protein: CASSSGQGSREQFF.

The V and J genes are TRBV2 and TRBJ1-6, with D tentatively TRBD1 (5 bases). The CDR3 runs to 16 residues. From germline, CDR1 is SNHLY and CDR2 FYNNEI. Trimming took off 4 bases at V and 0 bases at J, with 10 bases between the two ends. CDR3 amino acids: CASSGQLSSYNSPLHF. The CDR3 nucleotides are TGTGCCAGCAGTGGACAGCTTTCCTCCTATAATTCACCCCTCCACTTT.

V usage is TRBV27 and J usage is TRBJ2-2; weak D call: TRBD1 (6 bases). Germline CDR1 reads MNHEY; CDR2 reads SMNVEV (reference sequence). There are 14 residues in the CDR3. Trimming took off 6 bases at V and 1 base at J, with 9 bases between the two ends. CDR3 loop: CASRQGQNTGELFF. In nucleotides, the CDR3 is TGTGCCAGCAGACAGGGACAGAACACCGGGGAGCTGTTTTTT.

CDR3 DNA: TGTGCCAGCGTAACAGGACCTTACAATCAGCCCCAGCATTTT. This codes for CASVTGPYNQPQHF. The rearrangement links TRBV6-5 to TRBJ1-5; tentative D call: TRBD1 (5 bases). The ends were cut back, 8 bases at V and 3 bases at J, with 14 bases in the middle. The CDR3 is 14 residues long. Per germline, CDR1 MNHEY and CDR2 SVGAGI.

This chain uses TRBV6-1 with TRBJ2-1; a possible D gene is TRBD2 (6 bases). From germline, CDR1 is MNHNS and CDR2 SASEGT. The CDR3 consists of 15 residues. Trimming stripped 5 bases from V and 0 bases from J, with 11 bases between. The CDR3 DNA reads TGTGCCAGCAGTTTTAGCGGAAGCTCCTACAATGAGCAGTTCTTC. Protein product: CASSFSGSSYNEQFF.

The J gene is TRBJ1-5, the V gene TRBV20-1; tentative D call: TRBD1 (6 bases). Germline CDR1 and CDR2: DFQATT and SNEGSKA (reference sequence). The CDR3 covers 11 residues. The V end lost 5 bases, the J end lost 13 bases, and 15 bases lay between the germline ends. CDR3 amino acids: CSAPLQGPQHF. DNA for the CDR3: TGCAGTGCTCCACTTCAGGGGCCTCAGCATTTT.

The V and J genes are TRBV7-3 and TRBJ1-1, with D possibly TRBD1 on 6 matching bases. With 2 bases removed from V and 10 bases from J, the gap between germline ends came to 11 bases. The CDR3 is 12 residues long. Germline CDR1 and CDR2: SGHTA and FQGTGA. The CDR3 DNA is TGTGCCAGCAGCTTAGGGGGCGGGGGAGCTTTCTTT. Protein: CASSLGGGGAFF.

The gene calls are TRBV28 and TRBJ1-1, with 7 bases identical to TRBD1. CDR3 length: 15 residues. J lost 1 base, V lost 6 bases, and 8 bases had no gene match. Germline V gene sequence: CDR1 MDHEN, CDR2 SYDVKM. Here the CDR3 reads CASRTTGMRNTEAFF. CDR3 bases: TGTGCCAGCAGGACGACAGGGATGAGGAACACTGAAGCTTTCTTT.

The V call is TRBV27, the J call TRBJ2-5; 7 bases agree with TRBD2. The CDR3 sequence is 15 residues long. Trimming cost V 2 bases and J 0 bases; bases outside gene matches: 3. Germline CDR1 and CDR2: MNHEY and SMNVEV (reference sequence). CDR3 sequence reads: CASSLAGTNQETQYF. CDR3 bases: TGTGCCAGCAGTTTAGCCGGGACTAACCAAGAGACCCAGTACTTC.

The V call is TRBV6-4, the J call TRBJ1-1; 8 nucleotides align to TRBD1. Germline values: CDR1 MRHNA, CDR2 SNTAGT. V lost 5 bases and J lost 3; bases outside the gene matches: 2. The CDR3 extends over 13 amino acids. The CDR3 is CASSLTGDTEAFF. CDR3 coding DNA: TGTGCCAGCAGTCTGACAGGGGACACTGAAGCTTTCTTT.

This clone was recorded once. J is TRBJ1-5 and V is TRBV6-5; TRBD1 agrees at 8 bases. Unmatched junction bases numbered 5, after V lost 6 bases and J lost 4 bases. This CDR3 has 14 residues. Germline V CDR1 and CDR2: MNHEY, SVGAGI. CDR3 DNA sequence: TGTGCCAGCAGGCCGGACAGGGAAAATCAGCCCCAGCATTTT. It codes for CASRPDRENQPQHF.

The V and J genes are TRBV5-6 and TRBJ2-5; no reliable D call. This CDR3 has 14 amino acids. The germline V gene encodes CDR1 SGHDT and CDR2 YYEEEE. Trimming removed 6 bases at V and 5 bases at J, with 17 bases between. The CDR3 here is CASTVEPLRETQYF. CDR3 bases: TGTGCCAGCACCGTCGAACCCCTGAGGGAGACCCAGTACTTC.

This CDR3 is CASTSDRGETSPLHF. CDR3 sequence (DNA): TGTGCCAGCACCTCGGACAGGGGTGAAACTTCACCCCTCCACTTT. The chain has TRBV2 and TRBJ1-6; TRBD1 matches 9 bases. The germline gives CDR1 SNHLY, CDR2 FYNNEI. The V segment lost 7 bases and the J segment 9 bases; nucleotides outside the gene matches: 10. This CDR3 is 15 amino acids long.

V gene TRBV18 combines with J gene TRBJ2-7; 9 bases line up with TRBD1. Germline V gene sequence: CDR1 KGHSH, CDR2 LQKENI. Germline trimming cut 3 bases from V and 4 bases from J; bases unmatched to any gene: 7. CDR3 length: 15 residues. The chain's CDR3 is CASSPRTGDMYEQYF. Here the CDR3 DNA reads TGTGCCAGCTCACCTCGGACAGGGGACATGTACGAGCAGTACTTC.

The J gene is TRBJ2-2, the V gene TRBV2; 7 nucleotides match TRBD2. This CDR3 has 14 amino acids. Germline trimming cut 6 bases from V and 7 bases from J; bases unmatched to any gene: 8. Germline V gives CDR1 SNHLY, CDR2 FYNNEI. The CDR3 DNA follows: TGTGCCAGCAGGCAGTCGCTAGCGGACGGGGAGCTGTTTTTT. Protein: CASRQSLADGELFF.

The chain employs TRBV19 and TRBJ1-5, with D hard to call. The CDR3 runs to 13 residues. The ends were cut back, 1 base at V and 3 bases at J, with 4 bases in the middle. Germline values: CDR1 LNHDA, CDR2 SQIVND (reference sequence). CDR3 coding DNA: TGTGCCAGTAGTATAGGTAACAATCAGCCCCAGCATTTT. The encoded protein is CASSIGNNQPQHF.

The J gene is TRBJ1-1, the V gene TRBV24-1; maybe TRBD1 (6 bases). Germline V gene sequence: CDR1 KGHDR, CDR2 SFDVKD. There are 16 residues in the CDR3. The V and J ends lost 0 bases and 5 bases respectively, with 15 bases between them. Written as DNA, the CDR3 is TGTGCCACCAGTGATTTGGGGTCCCGAGGGGGAACTGAAGCTTTCTTT. It translates to CATSDLGSRGGTEAFF.

The chain is built from TRBV7-6 and TRBJ2-3; 12 bases are shared with TRBD2. The junction had 9 bases not matched to a gene; V was cut back by 5 bases and J by 0 bases. Germline V gene lookup returns CDR1 SGHVS and CDR2 FNYEAQ. This CDR3 is built from 18 residues. The CDR3 spells CASSKRLAGASSTDTQYF. Here the CDR3 DNA reads TGTGCCAGCAGCAAACGACTAGCGGGGGCTTCTAGCACAGATACGCAGTATTTT.

The chain links TRBV19 to TRBJ1-5, with 10 bases lining up with TRBD1. There are 15 residues in the CDR3. The V gene end was trimmed by 7 bases and the J gene end by 6 bases; junction bases not matched to a gene: 9. Germline CDR1 and CDR2: LNHDA and SQIVND (reference sequence). The CDR3 region is CASTTTGGLGQPQHF. The CDR3 nucleotides read TGTGCCAGTACCACGACAGGGGGCCTGGGTCAGCCCCAGCATTTT.

The V gene is TRBV29-1, the J gene TRBJ2-3; the match to TRBD2 covers 10 bases. V shed 7 bases, J shed 3 bases, and the junction held 4 bases outside the gene matches. The CDR3 totals 13 residues. Looked up from germline, CDR1 is SQVTM and CDR2 is ANQGSEA. CDR3 residues: CSASGSGTDTQYF. The CDR3 coding sequence is TGCAGCGCTAGCGGGAGTGGTACAGATACGCAGTATTTT.

This rearrangement joins TRBV7-9 to TRBJ2-1; the D gene is possibly TRBD2 (5 bases). Germline loops: CDR1 SEHNR, CDR2 FQNEAQ (reference sequence). With 1 base removed from V and 15 bases from J, the gap between germline ends came to 16 bases. The CDR3 loop spans 13 amino acids. The CDR3 spells CASSLVEYGDWFF. CDR3 coding DNA: TGTGCCAGCAGCTTAGTGGAGTACGGGGATTGGTTCTTC.